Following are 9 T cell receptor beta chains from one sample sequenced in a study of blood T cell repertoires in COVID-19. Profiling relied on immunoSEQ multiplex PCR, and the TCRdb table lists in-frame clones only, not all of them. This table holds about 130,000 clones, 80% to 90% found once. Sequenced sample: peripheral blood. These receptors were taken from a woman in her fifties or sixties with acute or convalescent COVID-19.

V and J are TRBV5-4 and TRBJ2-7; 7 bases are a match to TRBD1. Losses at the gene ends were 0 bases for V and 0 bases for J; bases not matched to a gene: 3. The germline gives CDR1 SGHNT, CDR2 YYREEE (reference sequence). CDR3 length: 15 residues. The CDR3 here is CASSLGGQSSYEQYF. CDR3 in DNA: TGTGCCAGCAGCTTGGGGGGACAGTCCTCCTACGAGCAGTACTTC. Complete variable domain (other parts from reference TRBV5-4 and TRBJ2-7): ETGVTQSPTHLIKTRGQQVTLRCSSQSGHNTVSWYQQALGQGPQFIFQYYREEENGRGNFPPRFSGLQFPNYSSELNVNALELDDSALYLCASSLGGQSSYEQYFGPGTRLTVT.

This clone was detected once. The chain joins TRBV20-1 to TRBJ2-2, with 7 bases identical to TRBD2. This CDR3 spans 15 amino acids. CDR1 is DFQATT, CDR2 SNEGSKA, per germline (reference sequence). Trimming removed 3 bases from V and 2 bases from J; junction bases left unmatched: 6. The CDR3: CSASRGSPNTGELFF. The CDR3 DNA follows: TGCAGTGCTAGTCGCGGGAGTCCTAACACCGGGGAGCTGTTTTTT.

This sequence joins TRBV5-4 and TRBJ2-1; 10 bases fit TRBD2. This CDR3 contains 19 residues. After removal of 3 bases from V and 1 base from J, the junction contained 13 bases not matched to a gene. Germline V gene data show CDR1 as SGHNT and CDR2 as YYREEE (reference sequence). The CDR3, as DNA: TGTGCCAGCAGCTCTCCTAGCGGGAGAAAGATCGGTTCCTACAATGAGCAGTTCTTC. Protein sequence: CASSSPSGRKIGSYNEQFF. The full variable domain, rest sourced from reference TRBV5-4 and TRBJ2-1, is ETGVTQSPTHLIKTRGQQVTLRCSSQSGHNTVSWYQQALGQGPQFIFQYYREEENGRGNFPPRFSGLQFPNYSSELNVNALELDDSALYLCASSSPSGRKIGSYNEQFFGPGTRLTVL.

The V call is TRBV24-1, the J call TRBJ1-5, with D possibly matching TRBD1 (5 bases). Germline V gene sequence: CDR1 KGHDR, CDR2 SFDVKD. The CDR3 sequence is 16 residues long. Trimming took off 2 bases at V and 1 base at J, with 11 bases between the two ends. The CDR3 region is CATSDSGRVSNQPQHF. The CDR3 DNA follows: TGTGCCACCAGTGATTCCGGCAGGGTGAGCAATCAGCCCCAGCATTTT.

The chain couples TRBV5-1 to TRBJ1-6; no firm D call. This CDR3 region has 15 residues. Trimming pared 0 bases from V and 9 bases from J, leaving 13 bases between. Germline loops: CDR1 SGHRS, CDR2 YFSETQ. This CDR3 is CASSLDPGKSSPLHF. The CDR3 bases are TGCGCCAGCAGCTTGGACCCGGGAAAGTCTTCACCCCTCCACTTT.

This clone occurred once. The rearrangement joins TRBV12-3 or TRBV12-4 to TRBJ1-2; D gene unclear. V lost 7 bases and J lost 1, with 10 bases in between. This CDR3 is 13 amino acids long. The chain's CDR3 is CASTVQNNYGYTF. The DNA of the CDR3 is TGTGCCAGCACCGTACAGAATAACTATGGCTACACCTTC.

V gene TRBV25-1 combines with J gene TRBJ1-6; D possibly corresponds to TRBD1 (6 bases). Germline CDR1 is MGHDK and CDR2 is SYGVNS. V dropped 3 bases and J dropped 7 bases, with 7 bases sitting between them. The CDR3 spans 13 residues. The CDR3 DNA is TGTGCCAGCAGTGACCAGGGGAATTCACCCCTCCACTTT. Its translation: CASSDQGNSPLHF.

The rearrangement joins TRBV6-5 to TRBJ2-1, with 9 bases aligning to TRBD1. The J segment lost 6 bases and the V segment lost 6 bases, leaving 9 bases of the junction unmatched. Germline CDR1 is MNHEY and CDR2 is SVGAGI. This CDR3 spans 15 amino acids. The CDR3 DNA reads TGTGCCAGCAGCCCCTTTGACAGGGGGTTCAATGAGCAGTTCTTC. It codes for CASSPFDRGFNEQFF.

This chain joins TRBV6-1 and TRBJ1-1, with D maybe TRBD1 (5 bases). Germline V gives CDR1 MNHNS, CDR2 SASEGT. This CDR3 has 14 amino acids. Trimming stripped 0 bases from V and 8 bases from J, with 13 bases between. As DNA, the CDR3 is TGTGCCAGCAGTGAAGCTTACCGCGGGGGGGAAGCTTTCTTT. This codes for CASSEAYRGGEAFF.